These 6 T cell receptor beta chains came from one sample sequenced in a study of radiation and T cells in renal cell carcinoma. Clones were read by immunoSEQ multiplex PCR, and TCRdb kept only the in-frame ones, dropping some. The sample has around 180,000 clones, 88% seen once. Time point defined: blood 4 weeks post-SBRT, at nephrectomy. The treatment denotes: 15 Gy SBRT to primary tumor, nephrectomy 4 weeks later. The specimen comprised blood, sampled from a patient whose treatment included radiotherapy and nephrectomy. The receptors shown here come from a woman aged 45-65 years with renal cell carcinoma.

This clone was seen a single time. The chain links TRBV4-3 to TRBJ2-2; 8 nucleotides match TRBD1. Germline CDR1 LGHNA, CDR2 YSLEER. CDR3 length: 16 residues. The V and J ends lost 2 bases and 6 bases, in that order; junction bases with no gene match: 8. Written as DNA, the CDR3 is TGCGCCAGCAGCCAACGAGCCCAGGGGGCTTCCGGGGAGCTGTTTTTT. Amino acid sequence: CASSQRAQGASGELFF.

V and J are TRBV29-1 and TRBJ1-2; D unclear. With 4 bases removed from V and 7 bases from J, the gap between germline ends came to 19 bases. Germline V gene lookup returns CDR1 SQVTM and CDR2 ANQGSEA. The CDR3 has 14 amino acids. The CDR3 loop reads CSVGEGRDVGGYTF. CDR3 nucleotides: TGCAGCGTTGGGGAGGGCCGGGATGTAGGTGGCTACACCTTC.

The CDR3 coding sequence is TGCGCCAGCAGCCTCCTAGCGGGGGGGCCCTACGAGCAGTACTTC. Translating it yields CASSLLAGGPYEQYF. The chain has TRBV4-1 and TRBJ2-7; 12 positions agree with TRBD2. The CDR3 loop spans 15 amino acids. Germline CDR1 and CDR2: MGHRA and YSYEKL. After removal of 4 bases from V and 2 bases from J, the junction contained 3 bases not matched to a gene.

V usage is TRBV15 and J usage is TRBJ2-7; 7 bases are shared with TRBD1. Germline trimming cut 3 bases from V and 0 bases from J; bases unmatched to any gene: 2. The CDR3 has 14 amino acids. Germline CDR1 is LNHNV and CDR2 is YYDKDF (reference sequence). The CDR3 here is CATSRRQGSYEQYF. The CDR3, as DNA: TGTGCCACCAGCAGGCGACAGGGCTCCTACGAGCAGTACTTC.

The CDR3 sequence is CASSPDRLSYEQYF. For the CDR3, the DNA is TGTGCCAGCTCACCAGACAGGCTCTCCTACGAGCAGTACTTC. The V and J genes are TRBV18 and TRBJ2-7; a weak D match, TRBD1 (6 bases). The CDR3 sequence is 14 residues long. The germline gives CDR1 KGHSH, CDR2 LQKENI. With 2 bases removed from V and 0 bases from J, the gap between germline ends came to 8 bases. Full variable domain (outside the CDR3, taken from reference TRBV18 and TRBJ2-7): NAGVMQNPRHLVRRRGQEARLRCSPMKGHSHVYWYRQLPEEGLKFMVYLQKENIIDESGMPKERFSAEFPKEGPSILRIQQVVRGDSAAYFCASSPDRLSYEQYFGPGTRLTVT.

The rearrangement uses TRBV18 and TRBJ2-1; tentatively, D is TRBD1 (5 bases). This CDR3 has 16 amino acids. V lost 0 bases, J lost 0 bases, and 9 bases lay in between. CDR1 is KGHSH, CDR2 LQKENI, per germline. CDR3 residues: CASSPPAGISYNEQFF. The CDR3 DNA is TGTGCCAGCTCACCACCGGCAGGGATCTCCTACAATGAGCAGTTCTTC. The whole variable domain, filled in from reference TRBV18 and TRBJ2-1, reads NAGVMQNPRHLVRRRGQEARLRCSPMKGHSHVYWYRQLPEEGLKFMVYLQKENIIDESGMPKERFSAEFPKEGPSILRIQQVVRGDSAAYFCASSPPAGISYNEQFFGPGTRLTVL.